These 15 T cell receptor beta chains came from one sample sequenced in a study of blood T cell repertoires in COVID-19. Here immunoSEQ multiplex PCR was the method, and the copy in TCRdb shows in-frame clones only, minus some. The table records 150,000 or so clones, 85% to 90% of them present only once. What was sequenced was peripheral blood. These TCRs come from a woman in her seventies with COVID-19, enrolled during active disease.

The chain joins TRBV27 to TRBJ1-5; D might be TRBD1 (5 bases). Deletions cut 5 bases from V and 4 bases from J, with 9 bases between. The CDR3 has 13 amino acids. Looked up from germline, CDR1 is MNHEY and CDR2 is SMNVEV (reference sequence). CDR3 in amino acids: CASSPHRNQPQHF. The CDR3 DNA reads as TGTGCCAGCAGTCCGCACAGGAATCAGCCCCAGCATTTT.

The rearrangement links TRBV7-9 to TRBJ2-6, with D tentatively TRBD1 (6 bases). V was clipped by 4 bases and J by 3 bases, with 16 bases between them. Germline V lookup: CDR1 SEHNR, CDR2 FQNEAQ (reference sequence). The CDR3 spans 17 residues. The CDR3 reads CASSSLGGFVGANVLTF. The CDR3 DNA reads TGTGCCAGCAGCTCGCTAGGGGGTTTTGTTGGGGCCAACGTCCTGACTTTC.

This chain uses TRBV5-8 with TRBJ2-2, with D perhaps TRBD1 (5 bases). The V end lost 10 bases, the J end lost 5 bases, and 18 bases lay between the germline ends. The CDR3 consists of 14 residues. In germline, CDR1 is SGHTS, CDR2 YDEGEE. The CDR3, as DNA: TGTGCCGGGGCACTACGATCCGAGACCGGGGAGCTGTTTTTT. Translated: CAGALRSETGELFF.

The chain carries TRBV9 and TRBJ1-2; a weak D match, TRBD1 (5 bases). There are 15 residues in the CDR3. Germline assignment: CDR1 SGDLS and CDR2 YYNGEE. V was pared by 2 bases and J by 2 bases, with 13 bases between. The CDR3 nucleotides are TGTGCCAGCAGCGTCGGTAAAGGGGCCAACTATGGCTACACCTTC. Amino acids: CASSVGKGANYGYTF.

The chain employs TRBV18 and TRBJ1-1; D is undetermined. The germline CDR1 and CDR2 sequences are KGHSH and LQKENI. This CDR3 is built from 13 residues. Trimming removed 6 bases at V and 7 bases at J, with 15 bases between. CDR3 in amino acids: CASSPAGSDEAFF. CDR3 coding DNA: TGTGCCAGCTCGCCAGCGGGGTCGGATGAAGCTTTCTTT.

The chain joins TRBV11-3 to TRBJ2-2, with D possibly matching TRBD2 (5 bases). Germline CDR1 SGHNT, CDR2 YENEEA. V was cut by 5 bases and J by 4 bases, with 11 bases left in between. This CDR3 contains 14 residues. CDR3 sequence reads: CASSPRRTTGELFF. CDR3 DNA: TGTGCCAGCAGCCCGAGGAGGACCACCGGGGAGCTGTTTTTT.

This clone occurred once. The chain has TRBV7-9 and TRBJ2-7; no definite D call. This CDR3 has 12 residues. Germline values: CDR1 SEHNR, CDR2 FQNEAQ (reference sequence). V lost 5 bases, J lost 3 bases, and 8 bases lay in between. CDR3 nucleotide sequence: TGTGCCAGCAGCCCCTACAGCTACGAGCAGTACTTC. Translating it yields CASSPYSYEQYF.

V is TRBV27 and J is TRBJ1-1, with D perhaps TRBD1 (6 bases). V was trimmed by 2 bases and J by 0 bases, leaving 7 bases between them. The V gene's germline CDR1 is MNHEY and CDR2 SMNVEV (reference sequence). The CDR3 is 14 residues long. The CDR3 protein is CASSLTGLNTEAFF. CDR3 nucleotides: TGTGCCAGCAGTTTAACAGGGTTGAACACTGAAGCTTTCTTT.

This clone was detected a few times. The rearrangement uses TRBV7-2 and TRBJ1-1; D unclear. V was clipped by 4 bases and J by 10 bases, with 16 bases between them. CDR3 length equals 13 residues. Germline CDR1 is SGHTA and CDR2 is FQGNSA. This CDR3 is CASSSFVGSVAFF. CDR3 bases: TGTGCCAGCAGCTCCTTTGTCGGGTCGGTAGCTTTCTTT. Variable domain in full (rest from reference TRBV7-2 and TRBJ1-1): GAGVSQSPSNKVTEKGKDVELRCDPISGHTALYWYRQSLGQGLEFLIYFQGNSAPDKSGLPSDRFSAERTGGSVSTLTIQRTQQEDSAVYLCASSSFVGSVAFFGQGTRLTVV.

The chain uses TRBV7-9 and TRBJ1-5, with D perhaps matching TRBD1 (6 bases). The CDR3 is 16 amino acids. Per germline, CDR1 SEHNR and CDR2 FQNEAQ (reference sequence). Trimming removed 5 bases from V and 0 bases from J, with 14 bases in between. The CDR3 DNA follows: TGTGCCAGCAGCCCTTGGGACATCTATAGCAATCAGCCCCAGCATTTT. Residues: CASSPWDIYSNQPQHF.

This chain uses TRBV30 with TRBJ2-2, with TRBD1 identical over 8 bases. This CDR3 contains 16 residues. Germline lookup yields CDR1 GTSNPN and CDR2 SVGIG (reference sequence). V was pared by 4 bases and J by 7 bases, with 14 bases of the junction left unmatched. The CDR3 loop reads CAWTKGTTGGNGELFF. CDR3 in DNA: TGTGCCTGGACGAAAGGAACCACAGGGGGGAACGGGGAGCTGTTTTTT.

This rearrangement joins TRBV28 to TRBJ1-5; D uncertain. Per germline, CDR1 MDHEN and CDR2 SYDVKM. Trimming left V 3 bases short and J 2 bases short, with 11 bases between. The CDR3 has 15 amino acids. The CDR3 loop reads CASSLEGLGNQPQHF. The CDR3 bases are TGTGCCAGCAGTTTGGAGGGTCTGGGCAATCAGCCCCAGCATTTT.

The chain combines TRBV25-1 with TRBJ1-2, with D unresolved. This CDR3 has 14 residues. V lost 5 bases and J lost 4, with 14 bases in between. Germline CDR1 reads MGHDK; CDR2 reads SYGVNS. As DNA, the CDR3 is TGTGCCAGCAGTTACAGCTCTAAGAGCTATGGCTACACCTTC. Translating gives CASSYSSKSYGYTF.

The V and J genes are TRBV28 and TRBJ2-3, with D maybe TRBD2 (7 bases). Deletions cut 10 bases from V and 1 base from J, with 18 bases between. The germline CDR1 and CDR2 sequences are MDHEN and SYDVKM. The CDR3 covers 15 residues. The CDR3 protein is CATYVRGAGTDTQYF. DNA of the CDR3: TGTGCCACGTACGTCCGGGGGGCCGGCACAGATACGCAGTATTTT.

The chain is built from TRBV5-1 and TRBJ2-3; 7 nucleotides line up with TRBD1. Germline V gives CDR1 SGHRS, CDR2 YFSETQ. With 2 bases clipped from V and 6 bases from J, the junction kept 15 bases outside the gene matches. This CDR3 is 17 amino acids long. CDR3 nucleotides: TGCGCCAGCAGCTTTGGCAGAGGGACAGCTCCTCCGGATACGCAGTATTTT. Translated: CASSFGRGTAPPDTQYF.